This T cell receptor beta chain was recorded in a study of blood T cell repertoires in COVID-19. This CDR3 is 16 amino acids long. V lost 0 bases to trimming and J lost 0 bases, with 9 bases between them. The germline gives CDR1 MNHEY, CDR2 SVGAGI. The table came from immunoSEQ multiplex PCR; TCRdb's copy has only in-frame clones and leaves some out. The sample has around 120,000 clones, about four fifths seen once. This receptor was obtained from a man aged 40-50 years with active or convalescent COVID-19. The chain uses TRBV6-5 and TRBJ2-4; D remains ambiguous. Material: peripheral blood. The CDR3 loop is CASSYSGLLAKNIQYF. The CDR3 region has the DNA TGTGCCAGCAGTTACTCGGGCCTCCTAGCCAAAAACATTCAGTACTTC.